This note documents a single T cell receptor (beta chain) sequence. This record comes from a study of blood T cell repertoires in COVID-19. Study as a whole: The analysed material was cDNA or gDNA that came from T cells, B-cell-depleted T cells, or PBMCs.

Some clones are missing from TCRdb's copy, which holds only in-frame ones; the method was immunoSEQ multiplex PCR. The sample holds about 110,000 clones, about 81% seen once. The CDR3 has 14 residues. Trimming cost V 4 bases and J 6 bases, with 12 bases left between them. The germline V gene has CDR1 MNHEY and CDR2 SVGAGI. The sample taken for sequencing was peripheral blood. The receptor's source is a man between 65 and 80 years old with acute or convalescent COVID-19. The chain joins TRBV6-5 to TRBJ1-4, with a possible D match to TRBD1 (6 bases). The DNA of the CDR3 is TGTGCCAGCAGTTCCGCCCCAGGGGATGAAAAACTGTTTTTT. Protein sequence: CASSSAPGDEKLFF.